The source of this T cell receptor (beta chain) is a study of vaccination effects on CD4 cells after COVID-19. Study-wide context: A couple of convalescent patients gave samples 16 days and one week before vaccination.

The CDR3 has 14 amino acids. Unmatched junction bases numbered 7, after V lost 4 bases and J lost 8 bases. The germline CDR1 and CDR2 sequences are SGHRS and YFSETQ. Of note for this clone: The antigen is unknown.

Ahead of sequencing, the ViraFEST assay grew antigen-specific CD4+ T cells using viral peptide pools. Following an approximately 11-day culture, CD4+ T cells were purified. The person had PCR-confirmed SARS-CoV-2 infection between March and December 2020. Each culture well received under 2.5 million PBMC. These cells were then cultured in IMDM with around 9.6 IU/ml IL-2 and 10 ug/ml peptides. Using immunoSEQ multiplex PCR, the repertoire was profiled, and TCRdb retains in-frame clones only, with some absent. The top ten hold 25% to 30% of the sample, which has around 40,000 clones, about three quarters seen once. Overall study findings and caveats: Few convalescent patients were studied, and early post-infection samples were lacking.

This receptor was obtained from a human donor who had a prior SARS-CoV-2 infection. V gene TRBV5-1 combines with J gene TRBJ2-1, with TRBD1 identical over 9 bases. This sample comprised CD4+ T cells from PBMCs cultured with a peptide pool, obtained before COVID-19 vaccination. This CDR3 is CASSTGTGMHEQFF. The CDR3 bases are TGCGCCAGCAGCACCGGGACAGGGATGCATGAGCAGTTCTTC. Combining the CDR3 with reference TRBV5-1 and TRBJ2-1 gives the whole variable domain KAGVTQTPRYLIKTRGQQVTLSCSPISGHRSVSWYQQTPGQGLQFLFEYFSETQRNKGNFPGRFSGRQFSNSRSEMNVSTLELGDSALYLCASSTGTGMHEQFFGPGTRLTVL.